This paragraph reports one T cell receptor (beta chain). The specificity of this receptor is unknown. Base quality data are lacking; no much larger clone is found one base away. The trial excluded patients who had a history of autoimmune disease or were on systemic immunosuppression. Peripheral blood for TCR sequencing was drawn from every dose cohort at baseline, at cycle 4 day 1 and at cycle 7 day 1. Samples were obtained from an open-label, multicenter, first-in-human phase I dose-escalation trial of ivuxolimab. Adults with locally advanced or metastatic head and neck squamous cell, hepatocellular, melanoma or renal cell carcinoma were enrolled in the trial. Before TCR sequencing, CD4+ T cells and CD8+ T cells from peripheral blood were sorted into separate populations. Genomic DNA was isolated from the sorted cells so that the TCRbeta CDR3 region could be sequenced. TCRbeta CDR3 regions were sequenced using the immunoSEQ Assay. TCRdb's version of the immuneACCESS table is confined to in-frame rearrangements and falls short of the full clone set. An unresolved V gene accounts for under half of the shortfall where checked; the remainder is of unknown origin. This sample is represented by over 70,000 clones; 78% of them were singletons. Around 5% of the sample belongs to the ten largest clones.

These data are taken from a study of OX40 agonist ivuxolimab in advanced cancers. A note on the overall study: Ivuxolimab, which targeted the costimulatory receptor OX40 (CD134), was an agonistic, fully human IgG2 monoclonal antibody. Intravenous ivuxolimab was administered to patients every 2 weeks at six dose levels: 0.01, 0.1, 0.3, 1.5, 3 and 10 mg/kg. Of the approximately 54 dose-escalation patients, hepatocellular carcinoma was present in about 20, melanoma in approximately 15, renal cell carcinoma in 9 and head and neck cancer in 9. In the dose-escalation cohort, approximately 82% of patients were male, and the mean age was approximately 55 years, with a range of about 23 to 85. Prior anti-PD-1, anti-PD-L1 or anti-CTLA-4 therapy was permitted, and approximately 40% of dose-escalation patients had received checkpoint inhibitors. Partial responses occurred in three dose-escalation patients: two with cutaneous melanoma and one with hepatocellular carcinoma. Peripheral TCRbeta sequencing was intended to test whether TCR sequence diversity was altered and clonal T-cell expansion was caused by ivuxolimab. The monotherapy dose-escalation portion (N ≈ 52 patients) of the phase I ivuxolimab trial is reported in the paper. Study-wide conclusions, independent of this receptor: In the 0.1-3.0 mg/kg groups, partial responders had among the lowest normalized peripheral clonal expansion, particularly in CD8+ T cells. Which antigens the clonally expanded peripheral T cells were specific for was not determined. On average, CD8+ T cells showed more expanded clones than CD4+ T cells after ivuxolimab. Low levels of normalized T-cell clonal expansion were also seen in some patients who did not respond. Clonal expansion of both CD4+ and CD8+ blood T cells was observed from baseline to week 6 at doses 0.1 to 3.0 mg/kg.

V loses 3 bases, J loses 5 bases, and the germline ends lie 8 bases apart. The CDR3 runs 13 residues from the cysteine to the phenylalanine. CDR3 DNA is the only sequence kept; it has 39 bases, read in frame from the first base. CDR1 and CDR2, looked up from the germline V gene, are KGHSH and LQKENI. The rearranged segments are TRBV18 and TRBJ1-5; D gene: possibly TRBD1, on 5 matching bases. The receptor's source is an adult with an advanced solid tumor such as melanoma, head and neck, liver or kidney cancer. The sample was CD4+ or CD8+ T cells sorted from blood, taken in a trial of the OX40 agonist ivuxolimab. The DNA sequence is given as TGTGCCAGCTCACCGATACAGGATCAGCCCCAGCATTTT. Translated, this gives CASSPIQDQPQHF. The CDR3 plus the reference TRBV18 and TRBJ1-5 genes for the other parts give the full variable domain: NAGVMQNPRHLVRRRGQEARLRCSPMKGHSHVYWYRQLPEEGLKFMVYLQKENIIDESGMPKERFSAEFPKEGPSILRIQQVVRGDSAAYFCASSPIQDQPQHFGDGTRLSIL.